Below, 28 T cell receptor beta chains from the same sample are listed, as sequenced in a study of T cells after yellow fever vaccination. TCRdb independently ran MiXCR on the 5' RACE reads; one entry per CDR3 protein. The sample has 13,000 or so distinct CDR3 sequences; approximately 5% are singletons. The starting material was PBMCs, either bulk or a sorted T-cell subset (CD4+, CD8+, memory, or dextramer-sorted; not recorded which), obtained 45 days after the yellow fever booster vaccination. The source is a man younger than 40 who received the YFV17D yellow fever vaccine.

Relative to its sample, this clonotype is medium-sized (0.01 to 0.1%). The rearrangement uses TRBV10-3 and TRBJ2-1, with D tentatively TRBD2 (5 bases). CDR3 length equals 14 residues. The V end lost 3 bases, the J end lost 4 bases, and 10 bases lay between the germline ends. CDR1 is ENHRY, CDR2 SYGVKD, per germline. The CDR3 DNA is TGTGCCATCAGTGACGGGGTAGTTTACAATGAGCAGTTCTTC. This sequence encodes CAISDGVVYNEQFF.

In this sample, this clonotype turned up many times. The rearrangement uses TRBV5-5 and TRBJ2-7; maybe TRBD2 (5 bases). The CDR3 is made up of 13 amino acids. Trimming shortened V by 3 bases and J by 0 bases, and 7 bases separated the two germline ends. Germline V gene lookup returns CDR1 SGHKS and CDR2 YYEKEE (reference sequence). CDR3 amino acids: CASSYRGSYEQYF. The CDR3 DNA reads TGTGCCAGCAGCTACCGGGGCTCCTACGAGCAGTACTTC.

This clonotype has a count of ten or more. V gene TRBV24-1 combines with J gene TRBJ2-2; a weak D match, TRBD2 (6 bases). The CDR3 extends over 13 amino acids. Deletions cut 8 bases from V and 5 bases from J, with 11 bases between. Germline V CDR1 and CDR2: KGHDR, SFDVKD. DNA of the CDR3: TGTGCCACCAAGACTGCGGGAACCGGGGAGCTGTTTTTT. As protein: CATKTAGTGELFF.

This clonotype was seen many times. J is TRBJ2-7 and V is TRBV28, with a possible D match to TRBD2 (5 bases). Trimming left V 3 bases short and J 7 bases short, with 16 bases between. The CDR3 is 14 residues long. Looked up from germline, CDR1 is MDHEN and CDR2 is SYDVKM. CDR3 sequence: CASSFERVGWEQYF. The CDR3 region has the DNA TGTGCCAGCAGTTTTGAGAGGGTGGGGTGGGAGCAGTACTTC.

This clonotype appeared many times. The chain is built from TRBV5-1 and TRBJ2-3, with D possibly matching TRBD2 (6 bases). The ends were cut back, 1 base at V and 1 base at J, with 10 bases in the middle. The CDR3 totals 15 residues. CDR1 is SGHRS and CDR2 is YFSETQ in the germline V gene. CDR3 nucleotide sequence: TGCGCCAGCAGCTTGATAGGGGAGGGCACAGATACGCAGTATTTT. Protein sequence: CASSLIGEGTDTQYF.

At least ten counts were recorded for this clonotype. The chain couples TRBV11-2 to TRBJ2-7, with 13 bases matching TRBD2. Trimming took 5 bases from V and 12 from J; bases not matched to a gene: 7. The CDR3 consists of 13 residues. The germline V gene encodes CDR1 SGHAT and CDR2 FQNNGV. The CDR3 here is CASSQGLAGVGYF. The CDR3 DNA sequence: TGTGCCAGCAGCCAAGGACTAGCGGGAGTGGGGTACTTC.

This clonotype was seen at least ten times. The CDR3 is CSAEPGQGFQPQHF. CDR3 in DNA: TGCAGTGCAGAACCGGGACAGGGCTTTCAGCCCCAGCATTTT. The chain employs TRBV20-1 and TRBJ1-5; TRBD1 matches at 9 bases. Germline V lookup: CDR1 DFQATT, CDR2 SNEGSKA (reference sequence). V lost 6 bases, J lost 6 bases, and 9 bases stayed unmatched. The CDR3 has 14 residues.

This clonotype has a count of ten or more. This rearrangement joins TRBV5-1 to TRBJ2-3; D perhaps matches TRBD1 (6 bases). Trimming left V 4 bases short and J 3 bases short, with 12 bases between. The CDR3 runs to 14 residues. CDR1 and CDR2 (germline): SGHRS, YFSETQ. The chain's CDR3 is CASSLWTETDTQYF. DNA of the CDR3: TGCGCCAGCAGCCTTTGGACAGAAACAGATACGCAGTATTTT.

This clonotype was observed at least ten times. The V and J genes are TRBV12-3 or TRBV12-4 and TRBJ1-2; D is ambiguous. V lost 6 bases and J 2 bases, leaving 7 bases between the germline ends. The length of the CDR3 is 12 residues. The CDR3 DNA follows: TGTGCCAGCAGCGCGGTGAACTATGGCTACACCTTC. It encodes CASSAVNYGYTF.

This rearrangement joins TRBV5-4 to TRBJ2-7, with D unclear. CDR3 length: 15 amino acids. Germline lookup yields CDR1 SGHNT and CDR2 YYREEE (reference sequence). V lost 0 bases, J lost 0 bases, and 10 bases lay in between. CDR3 in amino acids: CASSLVGVSSYEQYF. The CDR3 DNA reads as TGTGCCAGCAGCTTGGTGGGCGTAAGCTCCTACGAGCAGTACTTC.

This clonotype appeared many times. The V and J genes are TRBV12-3 or TRBV12-4 and TRBJ1-2; TRBD1 matches at 7 bases. CDR3 length: 13 residues. The V and J ends lost 7 bases and 4 bases, in that order; junction bases with no gene match: 6. The CDR3 region has the DNA TGTGCCAGCACCTTGACAGGGACCTATGGCTACACCTTC. Translation gives CASTLTGTYGYTF.

This clonotype was observed many times. The V call is TRBV29-1, the J call TRBJ2-5; D not certain. Trimming shortened V by 5 bases and J by 4 bases, and 14 bases separated the two germline ends. Germline V gives CDR1 SQVTM, CDR2 ANQGSEA. The CDR3 totals 13 residues. The CDR3 is CSVLLVSAETQYF. CDR3 nucleotide sequence: TGCAGCGTTCTCCTAGTTTCTGCAGAGACCCAGTACTTC.

The sample holds many counts of this clonotype. V and J are TRBV7-9 and TRBJ1-2, with D unclear. CDR3 length: 14 amino acids. CDR1 and CDR2 (germline): SEHNR, FQNEAQ (reference sequence). V dropped 3 bases and J dropped 6 bases, with 14 bases sitting between them. The CDR3 protein is CASSFPTFADGYTF. In nucleotides, the CDR3 is TGTGCCAGCAGCTTCCCTACGTTTGCGGATGGCTACACCTTC.

This clonotype was recorded at least ten times. Written as DNA, the CDR3 is TGTGCCAGCAGCCCTGTCGGGGGATCGGGGAATGAGCAGTTCTTC. Translated, it gives CASSPVGGSGNEQFF. The chain combines TRBV6-5 with TRBJ2-1; D is perhaps TRBD2 (6 bases). CDR3 length: 15 residues. Germline CDR1 reads MNHEY; CDR2 reads SVGAGI. With 6 bases removed from V and 7 bases from J, the gap between germline ends came to 19 bases.

This clonotype was observed at least ten times. The chain couples TRBV10-2 to TRBJ2-6; 8 nucleotides agree with TRBD2. V lost 4 bases to trimming and J lost 4 bases; unmatched junction nucleotides: 9. This CDR3 comprises 17 residues. CDR1 and CDR2 from the germline V gene are WSHSY and SAAADI. CDR3 bases: TGCGCCAGCAGTGGGGCTCGGGGGGGGCCCGGGGCCAACGTCCTGACTTTC. Translated: CASSGARGGPGANVLTF.

Ten or more counts support this clonotype. This chain connects TRBV5-1 to TRBJ2-1; tentatively, D is TRBD1 or TRBD2 (5 bases each). Deletions cut 6 bases from V and 7 bases from J, with 17 bases between. The germline gives CDR1 SGHRS, CDR2 YFSETQ. This CDR3 contains 14 residues. The CDR3: CASIPGTTGNEQFF. CDR3 sequence (DNA): TGCGCCAGCATCCCCGGGACCACAGGAAATGAGCAGTTCTTC.

Ten or more counts support this clonotype. This rearrangement joins TRBV6-2 or TRBV6-3 to TRBJ2-7; 7 positions match TRBD2. V was clipped by 7 bases and J by 7 bases; unmatched bases: 19. CDR1 is MNHEY, CDR2 SVGEGT, per germline. The CDR3 sequence is 16 residues long. In DNA, the CDR3 is TGTGCCAGCAAAAACTACGGGACTACCAAAATTTTGGAGCAGTACTTC. As protein: CASKNYGTTKILEQYF.

This clonotype was seen repeatedly, ten times or more. The chain uses TRBV6-1 and TRBJ2-5; possibly TRBD2 for D (5 bases). CDR1 MNHNS and CDR2 SASEGT come from the germline V gene. The V end was cut by 11 bases, the J end by 5 bases, with 24 bases between. CDR3 size: 15 residues. In nucleotides, the CDR3 is TGTGCCTCCTCCCCGGCCCCTGGAGGACGCGAGACCCAGTACTTC. Its translation is CASSPAPGGRETQYF.

This clonotype came up many times. The V gene is TRBV18, the J gene TRBJ2-1, with 9 bases lining up with TRBD1. Unmatched junction bases numbered 7, after V lost 0 bases and J lost 1 base. Looked up from germline, CDR1 is KGHSH and CDR2 is LQKENI. CDR3 length equals 18 residues. CDR3: CASSPPGTGSPSYNEQFF. As DNA, the CDR3 is TGTGCCAGCTCACCACCGGGGACAGGGTCCCCATCCTACAATGAGCAGTTCTTC.

The chain combines TRBV18 with TRBJ1-6; no clear D. The germline CDR1 and CDR2 sequences are KGHSH and LQKENI. Between the trimmed V and J ends, which lost 5 bases and 0 bases, there was a span of 11 bases. The CDR3 has 16 residues. CDR3 in amino acids: CASSKAANSYNSPLHF. Here the CDR3 DNA reads TGTGCCAGCTCAAAGGCAGCAAACTCCTATAATTCACCCCTCCACTTT.

This clonotype has at least ten counts. This chain joins TRBV20-1 and TRBJ2-3, with D possibly matching TRBD1 (6 bases). This CDR3 has 13 amino acids. From germline, CDR1 is DFQATT and CDR2 SNEGSKA (reference sequence). The germline V and J ends were trimmed by 3 bases and 2 bases, with 9 bases remaining between them. CDR3 region: CSASDRLTDTQYF. The CDR3 DNA follows: TGCAGTGCTAGCGACAGGCTCACAGATACGCAGTATTTT.

This clonotype was seen many times. The CDR3 region is CASSSYEQYF. CDR3 nucleotides: TGTGCCAGCAGTTCCTACGAGCAGTACTTC. The V call is TRBV25-1, the J call TRBJ2-7, with unresolved D. With 5 bases removed from V and 1 base from J, the gap between germline ends came to 0 bases. This CDR3 contains 10 residues. Germline V CDR1 and CDR2: MGHDK, SYGVNS.

This clonotype was detected ten times or more. V and J are TRBV20-1 and TRBJ2-7, with D unresolved. In germline, CDR1 is DFQATT, CDR2 SNEGSKA (reference sequence). V was clipped by 0 bases and J by 2 bases, with 11 bases between them. The CDR3 is 14 residues long. CDR3 amino acids: CSARDLERAYEQYF. The CDR3 DNA follows: TGCAGTGCTAGAGATCTCGAAAGAGCCTACGAGCAGTACTTC.

This clonotype has a count of ten or more. The rearrangement links TRBV27 to TRBJ1-2, with D unclear. V lost 8 bases, J lost 3 bases, and 10 bases lay in between. This CDR3 has 12 residues. Germline V gives CDR1 MNHEY, CDR2 SMNVEV (reference sequence). CDR3 coding DNA: TGTGCCAGCTTCGGCATATACTATGGCTACACCTTC. It yields the protein CASFGIYYGYTF.

This clonotype was counted many times. The chain has TRBV7-2 and TRBJ2-3; D unclear. Germline assignment: CDR1 SGHTA and CDR2 FQGNSA. Trimming took off 1 base at V and 0 bases at J, with 8 bases between the two ends. This CDR3 contains 15 residues. The CDR3 DNA reads as TGTGCCAGCAGCTTAGAGAGCTCTAGCACAGATACGCAGTATTTT. Translated, it gives CASSLESSSTDTQYF.

This clonotype was detected ten times or more. This chain links TRBV29-1 with TRBJ2-1; possibly TRBD2 for D (6 bases). V was clipped by 5 bases and J by 12 bases, with 20 bases between them. This CDR3 has 13 amino acids. CDR1 is SQVTM, CDR2 ANQGSEA, per germline. CDR3 in DNA: TGCAGCGTTTTTTCGGGAGACCATCTGAGGCAGTTCTTC. This codes for CSVFSGDHLRQFF.

This clonotype was seen many times. This chain's CDR3 is CASSPTSAPEAFF. The DNA of the CDR3 is TGTGCCAGCAGCCCCACCAGTGCCCCTGAAGCTTTCTTT. V and J are TRBV7-2 and TRBJ1-1; no clear D gene. CDR1 and CDR2 from the germline V gene are SGHTA and FQGNSA. V was shortened by 5 bases and J by 6 bases, with 13 bases between the two germline ends. There are 13 residues in the CDR3.

This clonotype was detected ten times or more. This chain joins TRBV5-1 and TRBJ2-7; 8 bases are shared with TRBD1. CDR1 is SGHRS and CDR2 is YFSETQ in the germline V gene. The CDR3 has 15 amino acids. Losses at the gene ends were 4 bases for V and 3 bases for J; bases not matched to a gene: 9. The CDR3 reads CASSVTGGQNYEQYF. The DNA for the CDR3 is TGCGCCAGCAGCGTAACAGGGGGGCAGAACTACGAGCAGTACTTC.